The source of this T cell receptor (beta chain) is a study of OX40 agonist ivuxolimab in advanced cancers. At the level of the study: Ivuxolimab, which patients received intravenously every 2 weeks, was dosed at 0.01 to 10 mg/kg. Dose-escalation patients had hepatocellular carcinoma, melanoma, renal cell or head and neck cancer. Of mixed ages from about 20 to 80 and averaging about 56 years, the group was just under 85% male.

Measured with immunoSEQ multiplex PCR; TCRdb has only the in-frame clones, and not every one. The sample has approximately 66,000 clones, 85% seen once. Trimming removed 3 bases from V and 6 bases from J, with 12 bases in between. CDR1 is GTSNPN and CDR2 is SVGIG in the germline V gene (reference sequence). This CDR3 is 13 amino acids long. As to this clone: The antigen remains unidentified.

Study observations and caveats: In the expanded peripheral T cells, antigen specificity was never determined.

The source was CD4+ or CD8+ T cells sorted from blood, collected in a trial of the OX40 agonist ivuxolimab. The chain couples TRBV30 to TRBJ2-1; D not certain. This TCR was recovered from an adult with an advanced solid tumor such as melanoma, head and neck, liver or kidney cancer. The CDR3 loop is CAWRGAPGNEQFF. The CDR3 nucleotides are TGTGCCTGGAGGGGCGCCCCGGGCAATGAGCAGTTCTTC.